These T cell receptor beta chains were read from a single sample in a study of blood T cell repertoires in COVID-19. Assay: immunoSEQ multiplex PCR; the TCRdb copy retains only in-frame clones and omits some. Altogether about 140,000 clones are present, around 76% being singletons, with the ten largest covering around 13%. Sample: peripheral blood. Source of these receptors: a man older than 75 with acute or convalescent COVID-19. The CDR3 runs from the conserved cysteine through the conserved F or W. The order of the fields is V gene, J gene, CDR3 protein.

TRBV5-4	TRBJ2-5	CASSQMVGGAETQYF
TRBV15	TRBJ1-1	CASARQQNTEAFF
TRBV11-2	TRBJ2-3	CASSSAPHTDTQYF
TRBV19	TRBJ2-3	CASTPRIAGGPGDTQYF
TRBV6-1	TRBJ1-3	CASSDGTFSGNTIYF
TRBV3-1/TRBV3-2	TRBJ1-1	CASSQDQGWNTEAFF
TRBV2	TRBJ2-7	CASSDNRVPTTWRYF
TRBV12-5	TRBJ1-4	CASGLVKAGQGEEKLFF
TRBV7-2	TRBJ1-4	CASSQGILGGNNEKLFF
TRBV9	TRBJ2-2	CASSVERGLTGELFF
TRBV2	TRBJ2-7	CASSASNRERIF
TRBV27	TRBJ2-7	CASSLRQGHYEQYF
TRBV7-2	TRBJ2-1	CASSLRFRLAGSYNEQFF
TRBV20-1	TRBJ1-1	CSVLRGRVAFF